The present entry profiles one TCR beta chain with its context. The table lists this clonotype with many counts. Its antigen remains undetermined. No base-level quality is on record; no much larger clone is a single base apart. This specimen comes from a study of T cells after yellow fever vaccination (dated by TCRdb to the late 2010s). Looking at the study overall: Libraries from fractions with low cell numbers were prepared with the SMART-Seq v4 Ultra Low Input RNA kit. To follow T-cell clones before and after primary and booster YFV17D yellow fever vaccination, bulk TCR alpha and beta repertoires were sequenced over time. Two healthy male donors, one aged 18 to 30 and one aged 30 to 40 years, were included in the cohort. Blood was drawn at multiple timepoints before and after primary and secondary immunization, with bulk PBMC replicates and cell subsets isolated. Overall study outcomes, separate from this receptor: The secondary T-cell response was found to be weaker but faster than the primary response, with a peak reached on day 5 rather than on day 15. A small share of clonotypes occurred in both CD4 and CD8 compartments, likely arising from convergent recombination. Most clones expanded after primary vaccination were re-detected after the booster (around 96% of CD4 and 88% of CD8), suggesting broad memory maintenance. Computational filtering was required because FACS-sorted repertoires could contain abundant contaminating clonotypes from the bulk population. Because only a couple of donors were included in the study, the extent to which the findings can be generalized is limited.

Its CDR3 holds 13 amino acids, cysteine through phenylalanine. Only the CDR3 part of the read is kept: 39 bases, read in frame from the first base. V and J are truncated by 6 bases and 2 bases respectively, leaving an intervening sequence of 10 bases. Synthesis of TCR cDNA relied on 5'RACE template switching, a step that introduced a universal primer site along with unique molecular identifiers. Priming of cDNA synthesis was performed from both the TCR alpha and TCR beta constant segments. Two PCR steps were used to amplify libraries, with sample barcodes and sequencing adapters being added in the second step. Libraries were sequenced on Illumina HiSeq 2500 (2x100 bp) or NovaSeq (2x150 bp). The study's own analysis went as follows. MIGEC was used to demultiplex reads and collapse the reads into UMI consensus sequences, and MiXCR was used for V(D)J alignment. Clonotypes responding to the vaccine were identified with edgeR on replicate PBMC samples, with the criteria of FDR below 0.01 and a log2 fold change above 5 up to day 15. Each bulk clonotype was labeled CD4 or CD8 based on which sequenced repertoire, CD4 or CD8, contained the clonotype at higher abundance. TCRdb ran its own pipeline on the public reads, namely fastp trimming at Q25 and MiXCR clone calling, and kept in-frame beta chains. One record per CDR3 amino acid sequence lists the most common genes and DNA. TCRdb's processing, not the study's, gives the V and J calls here. The sample contains under 550,000 distinct CDR3 sequences, just over 20% of them found a single time. Roughly 16% of the sample comes from the top ten.

Sample treatment or condition, as interpreted from the label and publication: live attenuated yellow fever vaccine strain. At every blood-draw timepoint, two biological replicates of bulk PBMCs were collected. PBMCs were isolated from peripheral blood using a standard Ficoll-Paque protocol. TriZol was used to extract RNA from bulk PBMCs, from CD4 and CD8 fractions, and from dextramer-positive and dextramer-negative fractions. The source of this sequence is a man aged 18 to 29 who received the YFV17D yellow fever vaccine. The sequence joins TRBV12-3 or TRBV12-4 to TRBJ2-5, with the identity of the D gene unclear. The starting material was PBMCs, obtained less than 25 days after the first yellow fever vaccination. CDR3 loop: CASSYNSQETQYF. The nucleotide sequence is given as TGTGCCAGCAGCTACAACTCACAAGAGACCCAGTACTTC.